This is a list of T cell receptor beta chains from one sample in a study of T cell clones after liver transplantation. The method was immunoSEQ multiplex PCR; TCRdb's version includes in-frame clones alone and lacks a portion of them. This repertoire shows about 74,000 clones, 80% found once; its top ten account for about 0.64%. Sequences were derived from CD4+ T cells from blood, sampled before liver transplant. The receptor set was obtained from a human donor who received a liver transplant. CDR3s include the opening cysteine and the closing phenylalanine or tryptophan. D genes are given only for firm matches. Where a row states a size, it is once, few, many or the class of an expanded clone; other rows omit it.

CASSQRGNTEAFF TGCGCCAGCAGCCAACGGGGTAACACTGAAGCTTTCTTT TRBV4-3 - TRBJ1-1 -
CATRTDANTGELFF TGTGCCACTCGGACAGACGCGAACACCGGGGAGCTGTTTTTT TRBV28 - TRBJ2-2 -
CASTLTGTRNYGYTF TGTGCCAGCACGTTGACAGGGACAAGAAACTATGGCTACACCTTC TRBV28 - TRBJ1-2 TRBD1
CASSLDRRNTIYF TGTGCCAGCAGTTTGGACAGGAGAAACACCATATATTTT TRBV28 - TRBJ1-3 TRBD1
CASTGLQYEKLFF TGTGCCAGCACAGGCCTCCAGTATGAAAAACTGTTTTTT TRBV28 - TRBJ1-4 -
CAWSVDRGHYGYTF TGTGCCTGGAGTGTAGACAGGGGGCACTATGGCTACACCTTC TRBV30 - TRBJ1-2 TRBD1
CASSLTGGTPHPQYF TGTGCCAGCAGCTTAACAGGGGGCACCCCCCACCCTCAGTACTTC TRBV5-5 - TRBJ2-4 TRBD1
CASSQRRLRDGGRDTEAFF TGCGCCAGCAGCCAAAGGCGCTTGAGGGATGGGGGACGGGACACTGAAGCTTTCTTT TRBV4-1 few TRBJ1-1 -
CASSPGGSSGNTIYF TGTGCCAGCAGCCCCGGGGGTAGCTCTGGAAACACCATATATTTT TRBV5-4 - TRBJ1-3 -
CASSLMAGSYYEQYF TGTGCCAGCAGTTTAATGGCAGGTTCTTACTACGAGCAGTACTTC TRBV27 - TRBJ2-7 -
CARGRARYEQYF TGTGCCCGCGGGAGGGCCCGATACGAGCAGTACTTC TRBV6-5 - TRBJ2-7 TRBD2
CASSASGGGKGTEAFF TGTGCCAGCAGCGCCTCAGGTGGAGGGAAGGGCACTGAAGCTTTCTTT TRBV13 - TRBJ1-1 -
CASSYRPQSTEAFF TGTGCCAGCAGTTACCGCCCCCAGAGCACTGAAGCTTTCTTT TRBV6-5 - TRBJ1-1 -
CASSQGRGHSYNEQFF TGCGCCAGCAGCCAAGGTAGGGGTCACTCCTACAATGAGCAGTTCTTC TRBV4-1 - TRBJ2-1 -
CASSSPGLAGGSLREQFF TGTGCCAGCAGCTCCCCCGGACTAGCGGGAGGAAGTCTGCGCGAGCAGTTCTTC TRBV11-2 - TRBJ2-1 TRBD2
CASRTGTHSGNTIYF TGTGCCAGTAGGACAGGAACCCACTCTGGAAACACCATATATTTT TRBV28 - TRBJ1-3 TRBD1
CASSPGQVFNEQFF TGCGCCAGCAGCCCTGGACAGGTTTTCAATGAGCAGTTCTTC TRBV5-1 - TRBJ2-1 TRBD1
CASSLAPEARLFF TGCGCCAGCAGCTTGGCCCCAGAGGCGAGACTGTTTTTT TRBV5-1 - TRBJ1-4 -
CASSKILELLAPLGTQYF TGTGCCAGCAGCAAAATCCTAGAACTACTAGCGCCTCTGGGTACGCAGTATTTT TRBV2 - TRBJ2-3 TRBD2